These 32 T cell receptor beta chains came from one sample sequenced in a study of technical replicates of blood from a few donors. Sequencing used immunoSEQ multiplex PCR; TCRdb keeps in-frame clones, though not all of them. The sample lists nearly 70,000 clones, approximately 90% occurring once. Sequencing was carried out using T cells isolated from PBMCs. These receptors originate from a human donor in good health.

This clone was found once. The chain combines TRBV4-2 with TRBJ1-3; no clear D. Germline CDR1 is LGHNA and CDR2 is YNFKEQ. The CDR3 has 17 residues. Trimming took 0 bases from V and 4 from J, leaving 16 bases between them. CDR3 DNA sequence: TGTGCCAGCAGCCAAGATCAAGCCTTTTGGCGGGGAAACACCATATATTTT. The encoded protein is CASSQDQAFWRGNTIYF.

V is TRBV18 and J is TRBJ2-5; 8 nucleotides line up with TRBD2. CDR1 and CDR2 from the germline V gene are KGHSH and LQKENI. J gave up 0 bases and V 3 bases, and 3 bases lay outside the gene matches. The CDR3 spans 15 residues. The CDR3 loop is CASSPASGYQETQYF. The CDR3 DNA sequence: TGTGCCAGCTCACCGGCTAGCGGGTACCAAGAGACCCAGTACTTC.

The V and J genes are TRBV27 and TRBJ2-2, with D maybe TRBD2 (6 bases). V was trimmed by 3 bases and J by 6 bases, leaving 14 bases between them. Germline values: CDR1 MNHEY, CDR2 SMNVEV (reference sequence). The CDR3 length is 15 residues. The CDR3 DNA reads as TGTGCCAGCAGTTTCAGTTGGGCGGGACCCGGGGAGCTGTTTTTT. The encoded protein is CASSFSWAGPGELFF.

The rearrangement joins TRBV28 to TRBJ2-1, with 12 bases identical to TRBD2. This CDR3 region has 17 residues. Germline assignment: CDR1 MDHEN and CDR2 SYDVKM. V dropped 4 bases and J dropped 7; count of bases not matched to a gene: 11. The CDR3 nucleotides are TGTGCCAGCAGTTCCCCCCTAGCGGGAGGGCCTTGGAATGAGCAGTTCTTC. Translating it yields CASSSPLAGGPWNEQFF.

The gene calls are TRBV7-8 and TRBJ1-2; 8 bases are a match to TRBD1. The germline gives CDR1 SGHVS, CDR2 FQNEAQ. CDR3 length: 12 residues. The V gene end was trimmed by 6 bases and the J gene end by 8 bases; junction bases not matched to a gene: 5. CDR3 residues: CASRDREYGYTF. The CDR3 nucleotides are TGTGCCAGCAGGGACAGGGAGTACGGCTACACCTTC.

This clone occurred once. This chain joins TRBV9 and TRBJ2-7; TRBD1 aligns across 7 bases. V shed 4 bases, J shed 2 bases, and the junction held 6 bases outside the gene matches. Germline assignment: CDR1 SGDLS and CDR2 YYNGEE. The CDR3 totals 14 residues. The CDR3 reads CASSLGTATYEQYF. The CDR3 region has the DNA TGTGCCAGCAGCTTGGGGACAGCTACCTACGAGCAGTACTTC.

The chain uses TRBV6-1 and TRBJ2-7; 13 bases align to TRBD2. The CDR3 is made up of 16 amino acids. Germline CDR1 and CDR2: MNHNS and SASEGT. V was clipped by 3 bases and J by 7 bases; unmatched bases: 9. The DNA of the CDR3 is TGTGCCAGCAGTGACCTCGGACTAGCGGGAGATCGGGAGCAGTACTTC. It encodes CASSDLGLAGDREQYF.

The chain's CDR3 is CASSLEGLAGEWGQYF. CDR3 nucleotide sequence: TGTGCCAGCAGCTTAGAGGGGCTAGCGGGCGAATGGGGGCAGTACTTC. This rearrangement joins TRBV11-2 to TRBJ2-7, with 8 bases matching TRBD2. Trimming took 0 bases from V and 9 from J; bases not matched to a gene: 13. This CDR3 comprises 16 residues. CDR1 and CDR2 from the germline V gene are SGHAT and FQNNGV. Filled out from reference TRBV11-2 and TRBJ2-7, the complete variable domain reads EAGVAQSPRYKIIEKRQSVAFWCNPISGHATLYWYQQILGQGPKLLIQFQNNGVVDDSQLPKDRFSAERLKGVDSTLKIQPAKLEDSAVYLCASSLEGLAGEWGQYFGPGTRLTVT.

Only one count was recorded for this clone. V gene TRBV6-6 combines with J gene TRBJ1-1; 7 nucleotides align to TRBD1. The CDR3 is 11 residues long. Trimming at V came to 10 bases and at J to 5 bases, leaving 4 bases not matched to a gene. Germline V gene data show CDR1 as MNHNY and CDR2 as SVGAGI (reference sequence). CDR3 region: CATGTATEAFF. The CDR3, as DNA: TGTGCCACCGGGACAGCTACTGAAGCTTTCTTT.

This clone was observed a handful of times. CDR3 in DNA: TGTGCCAGCATGGGGACTAGCGGGAGCTACGAGCAGTACTTC. Encoded protein: CASMGTSGSYEQYF. V and J are TRBV5-4 and TRBJ2-7; TRBD2 matches at 14 bases. CDR3 length equals 14 residues. The V gene end was trimmed by 6 bases and the J gene end by 3 bases; junction bases not matched to a gene: 2. In germline, CDR1 is SGHNT, CDR2 YYREEE (reference sequence).

This chain links TRBV19 with TRBJ1-3; tentative D call: TRBD1 (5 bases). The CDR3 extends over 14 amino acids. Trimming stripped 7 bases from V and 0 bases from J, with 10 bases between. From germline, CDR1 is LNHDA and CDR2 SQIVND (reference sequence). The chain's CDR3 is CASTQGPSGNTIYF. DNA for the CDR3: TGTGCCAGTACCCAGGGCCCCTCTGGAAACACCATATATTTT.

This chain uses TRBV7-9 with TRBJ1-1; 7 bases agree with TRBD1. V shed 4 bases and J 1 base; nucleotides not matched to a gene: 6. CDR1 SEHNR and CDR2 FQNEAQ come from the germline V gene (reference sequence). This CDR3 contains 15 residues. The CDR3 DNA reads as TGTGCCAGCAGCTGGAGGGGGCAGCAGAACACTGAAGCTTTCTTT. Translated, it gives CASSWRGQQNTEAFF.

The chain is built from TRBV28 and TRBJ2-7; D not resolved. Trimming cost V 5 bases and J 3 bases, with 2 bases left between them. CDR3 length equals 10 residues. Looked up from germline, CDR1 is MDHEN and CDR2 is SYDVKM. The CDR3 sequence: CASSRYEQYF. CDR3 nucleotides: TGTGCCAGCAGTCGCTACGAGCAGTACTTC.

This sequence joins TRBV6-1 and TRBJ2-3, with D uncertain. Trimming left V 1 base short and J 0 bases short, with 5 bases between. The CDR3 loop spans 14 amino acids. In germline, CDR1 is MNHNS, CDR2 SASEGT. In DNA form, the CDR3 reads TGTGCCAGCAGTGAAGAGACTAGCACAGATACGCAGTATTTT. This encodes CASSEETSTDTQYF.

The chain joins TRBV5-4 to TRBJ2-7, with D uncertain. The CDR3 consists of 15 residues. Between the trimmed V and J ends, which lost 4 bases and 2 bases, there was a span of 16 bases. CDR1 and CDR2 (germline): SGHNT, YYREEE (reference sequence). The CDR3 protein is CASSPNPGSPYEQYF. DNA of the CDR3: TGTGCCAGCAGCCCTAACCCAGGATCACCCTACGAGCAGTACTTC.

V gene TRBV28 combines with J gene TRBJ2-5; 9 bases are a match to TRBD1. CDR1 is MDHEN, CDR2 SYDVKM, per germline. This CDR3 has 14 residues. V was pared by 6 bases and J by 3 bases, with 5 bases of the junction left unmatched. CDR3 in amino acids: CASRDRGGEETQYF. DNA for the CDR3: TGTGCCAGCAGGGACAGGGGAGGGGAAGAGACCCAGTACTTC.

The rearrangement links TRBV27 to TRBJ1-5; D uncertain. V was shortened by 0 bases and J by 2 bases, with 8 bases between the two germline ends. Germline V gene data show CDR1 as MNHEY and CDR2 as SMNVEV (reference sequence). The CDR3 runs 15 residues. The CDR3 DNA follows: TGTGCCAGCAGTTTATCGATGAGGGGCAATCAGCCCCAGCATTTT. It yields the protein CASSLSMRGNQPQHF.

The chain is built from TRBV7-3 and TRBJ1-1; 8 nucleotides line up with TRBD1. Germline V CDR1 and CDR2: SGHTA, FQGTGA. J gave up 1 base and V 5 bases, and 6 bases lay outside the gene matches. CDR3 size: 15 residues. DNA for the CDR3: TGTGCCAGCAGCACAGGGGGGATGAGGAACACTGAAGCTTTCTTT. Amino acid sequence: CASSTGGMRNTEAFF.

This chain connects TRBV27 to TRBJ1-4; D is unclear. V was trimmed by 6 bases and J by 8 bases, leaving 16 bases between them. This CDR3 contains 14 residues. CDR1 and CDR2 from the germline V gene are MNHEY and SMNVEV (reference sequence). Here the CDR3 reads CASSTGSQREKLFF. CDR3 DNA: TGTGCCAGCAGCACCGGGTCCCAGAGGGAAAAACTGTTTTTT. Complete variable domain (other parts from reference TRBV27 and TRBJ1-4): EAQVTQNPRYLITVTGKKLTVTCSQNMNHEYMSWYRQDPGLGLRQIYYSMNVEVTDKGDVPEGYKVSRKEKRNFPLILESPSPNQTSLYFCASSTGSQREKLFFGSGTQLSVL.

This chain joins TRBV9 and TRBJ2-4; TRBD2 aligns across 7 bases. The V and J ends lost 3 bases and 7 bases, in that order; junction bases with no gene match: 4. The CDR3 sequence is 13 residues long. CDR1 SGDLS and CDR2 YYNGEE come from the germline V gene. CDR3 bases: TGTGCCAGCAGCGGGGAGGGATATAACATTCAGTACTTC. This sequence encodes CASSGEGYNIQYF.

The chain recombines TRBV30 with TRBJ2-7; D gene unclear. The length of the CDR3 is 11 residues. CDR1 GTSNPN and CDR2 SVGIG come from the germline V gene (reference sequence). V lost 3 bases and J 12 bases, leaving 15 bases between the germline ends. CDR3 in DNA: TGTGCCTGGAGATCTGAGATGAGGCGGTACTTC. Residues: CAWRSEMRRYF.

The rearrangement uses TRBV10-3 and TRBJ2-1; 9 positions match TRBD2. The length of the CDR3 is 18 residues. After removal of 3 bases from V and 5 bases from J, the junction contained 14 bases not matched to a gene. Germline V CDR1 and CDR2: ENHRY, SYGVKD. CDR3 sequence reads: CAISDVRVTSGYNNEQFF. As DNA, the CDR3 is TGTGCCATCAGTGACGTACGGGTTACTAGCGGGTACAACAATGAGCAGTTCTTC.

The J gene is TRBJ2-5, the V gene TRBV9, with 11 bases aligning to TRBD2. V was clipped by 0 bases and J by 4 bases; unmatched bases: 8. Germline V gene sequence: CDR1 SGDLS, CDR2 YYNGEE. The CDR3 contains 17 residues. The CDR3 reads CASSVDYSGRAGETQYF. CDR3 in DNA: TGTGCCAGCAGCGTAGATTATAGCGGGAGGGCGGGAGAGACCCAGTACTTC. Together with reference TRBV9 and TRBJ2-5, the CDR3 gives the full variable domain: DSGVTQTPKHLITATGQRVTLRCSPRSGDLSVYWYQQSLDQGLQFLIQYYNGEERAKGNILERFSAQQFPDLHSELNLSSLELGDSALYFCASSVDYSGRAGETQYFGPGTRLLVL.

V gene TRBV2 combines with J gene TRBJ2-1; 9 positions agree with TRBD2. The CDR3 loop spans 14 amino acids. V was clipped by 8 bases and J by 7 bases; unmatched bases: 9. Germline CDR1 reads SNHLY; CDR2 reads FYNNEI. The CDR3 nucleotides are TGTGCCAGCCTAATGAAGCGGGAGGTGAATGAGCAGTTCTTC. Residues: CASLMKREVNEQFF.

The chain carries TRBV30 and TRBJ2-1; TRBD2 is a possible D gene (5 bases). V dropped 3 bases and J dropped 5 bases, with 11 bases sitting between them. The germline gives CDR1 GTSNPN, CDR2 SVGIG (reference sequence). This CDR3 has 13 residues. The CDR3 DNA is TGTGCCTGGAGCGGACTCCGACACAATGAGCAGTTCTTC. Protein: CAWSGLRHNEQFF.

The chain combines TRBV13 with TRBJ2-7; possibly TRBD2 for D (5 bases). The CDR3 runs 12 residues. The germline gives CDR1 PRHDT, CDR2 FYEKMQ (reference sequence). V lost 8 bases and J 6 bases, leaving 14 bases between the germline ends. The CDR3 DNA reads as TGTGCCAGCGTAGCAGGTCGGGGCGAGCAGTACTTC. Protein sequence: CASVAGRGEQYF.

There are a few counts of this clone. V gene TRBV9 combines with J gene TRBJ1-2, with D possibly TRBD1 on 5 matching bases. The V end was cut by 0 bases, the J end by 4 bases, with 7 bases between. Germline loops: CDR1 SGDLS, CDR2 YYNGEE. The CDR3 totals 13 residues. CDR3 nucleotides: TGTGCCAGCAGCGTAGGGGGGGGCTATGGCTACACCTTC. This encodes CASSVGGGYGYTF.

The chain recombines TRBV15 with TRBJ2-7, with 9 bases matching TRBD1. The CDR3 is 16 amino acids. Germline V lookup: CDR1 LNHNV, CDR2 YYDKDF (reference sequence). J was trimmed by 5 bases and V by 8 bases; bases with no gene match: 16. This CDR3 reads CATGRRPGQGFHEQYF. The DNA of the CDR3 is TGTGCCACCGGCCGGAGACCGGGACAGGGCTTCCACGAGCAGTACTTC.

This chain links TRBV5-1 with TRBJ1-2; 7 bases are shared with TRBD1. Germline V gives CDR1 SGHRS, CDR2 YFSETQ. Losses at the gene ends were 3 bases for V and 3 bases for J; bases not matched to a gene: 5. The CDR3 contains 14 residues. The DNA of the CDR3 is TGCGCCAGCAGCTATGACAGGGCGGACTATGGCTACACCTTC. Protein product: CASSYDRADYGYTF.

CDR3 loop: CASSGRSGDTQYF. DNA of the CDR3: TGTGCCAGCAGTGGGAGATCGGGTGATACGCAGTATTTT. The chain combines TRBV6-4 with TRBJ2-3; D remains ambiguous. Germline lookup yields CDR1 MRHNA and CDR2 SNTAGT. The CDR3 consists of 13 residues. V shed 4 bases and J shed 6 bases, with 11 bases lying between them.

This sequence joins TRBV6-1 and TRBJ2-3; 10 bases agree with TRBD2. The germline V gene encodes CDR1 MNHNS and CDR2 SASEGT. J was trimmed by 0 bases and V by 6 bases; bases with no gene match: 3. The CDR3 is 15 residues long. The CDR3 reads CASSRTSGSTDTQYF. DNA for the CDR3: TGTGCCAGCAGCCGGACTAGCGGAAGCACAGATACGCAGTATTTT.

The V call is TRBV5-6, the J call TRBJ2-7; D gene uncertain. Germline-derived CDR1 and CDR2 are SGHDT and YYEEEE. The CDR3 runs 13 residues. Trimming stripped 6 bases from V and 5 bases from J, with 15 bases between. The CDR3 loop is CASTLSLRHEQYF. The DNA for the CDR3 is TGTGCCAGCACTTTATCTCTCAGGCACGAGCAGTACTTC.